A selection of T cell receptor beta chains follows, all from one sample in a study of shared clonotypes between healthy human individuals. The assay was immunoSEQ multiplex PCR, and TCRdb's table has in-frame clones only and misses some. The table records about 2,500,000 clones, 85% to 95% of them present only once. Sequencing was done on a sample of naive CD4+ T cells sorted from blood. These receptors all stem from a man aged 18 to 30 in good health. Both conserved end residues are part of each CDR3. Fields, in order: clone size, J gene, V gene, D gene, CDR3 DNA, CDR3 protein. The D gene is left open where the match is weak. For some rows the clone size is stated as once, few or many, or as a class when expanded; others skip it.

>-|TRBJ2-6|TRBV19|-
TGTGCCACTCGTCCCGGGACGGGCTCTGGGGCCAACGTCCTGACTTTC
CATRPGTGSGANVLTF
>-|TRBJ1-4|TRBV7-2|-
TGTGCCAGCAGCTTACTACAAGGGAGAGGCGAAAAACTGTTTTTT
CASSLLQGRGEKLFF
>-|TRBJ2-5|TRBV2|TRBD2
TGTGCCAGCAGTGAAGGGGGGCTAGCGGGCAGTCAAGAGACCCAGTACTTC
CASSEGGLAGSQETQYF
>-|TRBJ2-7|TRBV27|-
TGTGCCAGCAGTTCCTGGACTCTCGGGGCCTACGAGCAGTACTTC
CASSSWTLGAYEQYF
>-|TRBJ2-7|TRBV9|TRBD1
TGTGCCAGCAGCGGAGGGGCGACAGGGGGCAGAAACGAGCAGTACTTC
CASSGGATGGRNEQYF
>-|TRBJ2-5|TRBV11-2|-
TGTGCCAGCAGCTTTTACGAGACCCAGTACTTC
CASSFYETQYF
>once|TRBJ1-2|TRBV11-2|TRBD1
TGTGCCAGCAGCTCCCGGACAGGGGGACTGGTCTACACCTTC
CASSSRTGGLVYTF
>once|TRBJ1-1|TRBV6-5|-
TGTGCCAGCAGTTCTTTGGGACTTGCTAACACTGAAGCTTTCTTT
CASSSLGLANTEAFF
>-|TRBJ2-3|TRBV7-2|-
TGTGCCAGCAGACAGGCGGGAGATACGCAGTATTTT
CASRQAGDTQYF
>-|TRBJ1-3|TRBV5-1|-
TGCGCCAGCAGCGACATCAGGGCGAGGGCCTCTGGAAACACCATATATTTT
CASSDIRARASGNTIYF